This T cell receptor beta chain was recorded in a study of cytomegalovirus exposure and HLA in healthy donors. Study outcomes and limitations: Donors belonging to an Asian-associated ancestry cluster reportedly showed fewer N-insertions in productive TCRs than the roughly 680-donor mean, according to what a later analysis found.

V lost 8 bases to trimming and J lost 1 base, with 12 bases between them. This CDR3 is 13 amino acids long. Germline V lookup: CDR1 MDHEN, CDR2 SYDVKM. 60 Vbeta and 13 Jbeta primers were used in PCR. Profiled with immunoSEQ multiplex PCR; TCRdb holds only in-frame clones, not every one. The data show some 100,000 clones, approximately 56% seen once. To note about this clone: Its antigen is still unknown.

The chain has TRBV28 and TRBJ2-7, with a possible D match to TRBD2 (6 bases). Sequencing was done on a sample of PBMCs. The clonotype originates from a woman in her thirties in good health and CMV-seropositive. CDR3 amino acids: CASEAGPSYEQYF. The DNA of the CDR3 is TGTGCCAGCGAGGCGGGGCCTTCCTACGAGCAGTACTTC.